These 30 T cell receptor beta chains share one sample of origin, sequenced in a study of T-cell memory formation after mild COVID-19. MiXCR, run by TCRdb on the 5' RACE reads, gives a single entry per CDR3 protein. The data hold under 300,000 distinct CDR3 sequences, with approximately 9% observed a single time. Input material: PBMCs or a T cell subset sorted from them (not recorded which). The receptors were sampled from a man aged 18 to 30 who had mild COVID-19 (a few samples of this study predate the infection). Cell type and time point are not known.

The chain joins TRBV3-2 to TRBJ2-5; the table names TRBD2, a call not compared with the DNA. TRBV3-2 is tagged as a pseudogene. The CDR3 contains 15 residues. The CDR3 DNA sequence: TGTGCCAGCAGCCTCAGGTGCTGGGAGGGAGAGACCCAGTACTTC. This codes for CASSLRCWEGETQYF.

This clonotype was observed a few times. The chain joins TRBV12-3 or TRBV12-4 to TRBJ1-1; D is unclear. This CDR3 comprises 15 residues. Trimming stripped 1 base from V and 2 bases from J, with 11 bases between. The CDR3 protein is CASSLGLGINTEAFF. DNA of the CDR3: TGTGCCAGCAGTTTAGGTTTGGGGATAAACACTGAAGCTTTCTTT.

There are many counts of this clonotype. The gene calls are TRBV5-4 and TRBJ2-1, with D unclear. The CDR3 extends over 14 amino acids. Between the trimmed V and J ends, which lost 0 bases and 5 bases, there was a span of 9 bases. CDR1 SGHNT and CDR2 YYREEE come from the germline V gene (reference sequence). The CDR3 DNA sequence: TGTGCCAGCAGCTTGGAGCCAGTCAACAATGAGCAGTTCTTC. Its protein product is CASSLEPVNNEQFF.

The chain couples TRBV7-8 to TRBJ2-5; 9 nucleotides match TRBD2. V trimming: 6 bases; J trimming: 7 bases; junction bases outside the gene matches: 9. Germline V lookup: CDR1 SGHVS, CDR2 FQNEAQ. CDR3 length: 14 residues. The CDR3, as DNA: TGTGCCAGCAGAGGTAGCGGGGGCTCGCGGACCCAGTACTTC. Translation gives CASRGSGGSRTQYF.

This clonotype has more than one count but fewer than ten. This chain links TRBV19 with TRBJ2-1; 8 nucleotides line up with TRBD2. V trimming: 9 bases; J trimming: 6 bases; junction bases outside the gene matches: 10. Germline CDR1 and CDR2: LNHDA and SQIVND (reference sequence). The CDR3 sequence is 14 residues long. Written as DNA, the CDR3 is TGTGCCAGCCATACGGGGGGGCTTGGCAATGAGCAGTTCTTC. Translation: CASHTGGLGNEQFF.

This clonotype was found a few times. The rearrangement joins TRBV12-3 or TRBV12-4 to TRBJ2-7; 11 positions agree with TRBD2. V was pared by 3 bases and J by 3 bases, with 4 bases of the junction left unmatched. The CDR3 runs 15 residues. Here the CDR3 reads CASSFGLAGYYEQYF. CDR3 bases: TGTGCCAGCAGTTTCGGACTAGCGGGTTACTACGAGCAGTACTTC.

This chain links TRBV5-1 with TRBJ1-1; the match to TRBD1 covers 9 bases. The V segment lost 4 bases and the J segment 4 bases; nucleotides outside the gene matches: 2. Germline V gene sequence: CDR1 SGHRS, CDR2 YFSETQ. The CDR3 is made up of 13 amino acids. The DNA for the CDR3 is TGCGCCAGCAGCACAGGGGGCGGCACTGAAGCTTTCTTT. Translation gives CASSTGGGTEAFF.

This clonotype was seen more than once but under ten times. This chain uses TRBV7-9 with TRBJ1-6; 8 bases agree with TRBD1. Germline V gives CDR1 SEHNR, CDR2 FQNEAQ (reference sequence). The CDR3 runs to 16 residues. V gave up 0 bases and J gave up 8 bases; unmatched junction bases: 6. The CDR3 sequence is CASSLAAQGADSPLHF. CDR3 DNA: TGTGCCAGCAGCTTAGCGGCCCAGGGGGCAGATTCACCCCTCCACTTT.

The chain couples TRBV7-8 to TRBJ1-1; maybe TRBD1 (6 bases). The CDR3 is 13 residues long. V was pared by 7 bases and J by 9 bases, with 18 bases between. In germline, CDR1 is SGHVS, CDR2 FQNEAQ. This CDR3 is CASTQRGVLKAFF. Here the CDR3 DNA reads TGTGCCAGCACTCAAAGGGGGGTGCTGAAAGCTTTCTTT.

CDR3: CASSRDRGPLHF. The CDR3 DNA is TGTGCCAGCAGTCGGGACAGGGGGCCCCTCCACTTT. The V and J genes are TRBV6-6 and TRBJ1-6; TRBD1 agrees at 11 bases. The trim removed 5 bases at V and 13 bases at J, leaving 1 base unmatched. The CDR3 sequence is 12 residues long. Germline V gene lookup returns CDR1 MNHNY and CDR2 SVGAGI (reference sequence).

V is TRBV7-8 and J is TRBJ1-5; D is possibly TRBD1 (5 bases). This CDR3 is 16 amino acids long. V lost 6 bases and J lost 4, with 19 bases in between. Germline assignment: CDR1 SGHVS and CDR2 FQNEAQ. CDR3 sequence reads: CASSSTWQGSNQPQHF. The CDR3 DNA reads as TGTGCCAGCAGTTCGACCTGGCAGGGCTCAAATCAGCCCCAGCATTTT.

The V gene is TRBV7-2, the J gene TRBJ2-5; TRBD2 aligns across 10 bases. V was pared by 7 bases and J by 7 bases, with 12 bases of the junction left unmatched. The CDR3 has 15 amino acids. CDR1 and CDR2 (germline): SGHTA, FQGNSA. The CDR3: CASKGGLAQPTTQYF. CDR3 DNA: TGTGCCAGCAAGGGGGGACTAGCGCAACCCACGACCCAGTACTTC.

This clonotype was counted between two and nine times. The V gene is TRBV5-6, the J gene TRBJ2-5; no reliable D call. This CDR3 comprises 13 residues. The V and J ends lost 0 bases and 9 bases respectively, with 12 bases between them. Germline V gene data show CDR1 as SGHDT and CDR2 as YYEEEE. CDR3 coding DNA: TGTGCCAGCAGCTTGGGTGACGCCATATCCCAGTACTTC. It yields the protein CASSLGDAISQYF.

Only a few counts were recorded for this clonotype. V is TRBV7-8 and J is TRBJ1-3; tentatively, D is TRBD1 (6 bases). The germline V gene has CDR1 SGHVS and CDR2 FQNEAQ. V lost 0 bases, J lost 2 bases, and 8 bases lay in between. The CDR3 loop spans 15 amino acids. The CDR3 DNA follows: TGTGCCAGCAGCTTAGCAGGGGGAACTGGAAACACCATATATTTT. It specifies CASSLAGGTGNTIYF.

The chain employs TRBV11-2 and TRBJ2-3; 12 bases match TRBD2. Germline values: CDR1 SGHAT, CDR2 FQNNGV. Trimming took 2 bases from V and 4 from J; bases not matched to a gene: 10. The length of the CDR3 is 18 residues. The CDR3 bases are TGTGCCAGCAGCTTAAGTGCTAGCGGGGGGGCCACCGCAGATACGCAGTATTTT. Translating it yields CASSLSASGGATADTQYF.

This clonotype was detected a few times. This sequence joins TRBV7-8 and TRBJ1-6, with a weak D call TRBD1 (6 bases). V dropped 7 bases and J dropped 5 bases, with 15 bases sitting between them. Germline assignment: CDR1 SGHVS and CDR2 FQNEAQ. There are 15 residues in the CDR3. The CDR3 region has the DNA TGTGCCAGCACCCCCCGGGGGGGCAATAATTCACCCCTCCACTTT. As protein: CASTPRGGNNSPLHF.

The genes are TRBV9 and TRBJ2-7; D is undetermined. This CDR3 contains 13 residues. With 0 bases removed from V and 3 bases from J, the gap between germline ends came to 7 bases. Germline values: CDR1 SGDLS, CDR2 YYNGEE. DNA of the CDR3: TGTGCCAGCAGCGTAGCCGACGGCTACGAGCAGTACTTC. It translates to CASSVADGYEQYF.

The table lists this clonotype with a few counts. V gene TRBV7-9 combines with J gene TRBJ2-1; 9 nucleotides align to TRBD1. The CDR3 runs to 14 residues. In germline, CDR1 is SEHNR, CDR2 FQNEAQ (reference sequence). With 5 bases clipped from V and 5 bases from J, the junction kept 4 bases outside the gene matches. This CDR3 reads CASSPGTGNNEQFF. For the CDR3, the DNA is TGTGCCAGCAGCCCCGGGACAGGGAACAATGAGCAGTTCTTC.

The chain recombines TRBV6-2 or TRBV6-3 with TRBJ2-2, with D unclear. V was pared by 3 bases and J by 7 bases, with 12 bases between. Germline CDR1 is MNHEY and CDR2 is SVGEGT. The CDR3 totals 14 residues. CDR3 sequence reads: CASSYMLADGELFF. The CDR3, as DNA: TGTGCCAGCAGTTATATGTTGGCGGACGGGGAGCTGTTTTTT.

The chain uses TRBV5-1 and TRBJ2-5; TRBD2 might be the D (6 bases). Germline lookup yields CDR1 SGHRS and CDR2 YFSETQ. V shed 4 bases and J shed 2 bases, with 18 bases lying between them. The CDR3 has 16 amino acids. CDR3 protein: CASSLRGSLTQETQYF. Written as DNA, the CDR3 is TGCGCCAGCAGCCTGCGGGGAAGCCTCACACAAGAGACCCAGTACTTC.

This clonotype was observed a handful of times. The chain employs TRBV12-3 or TRBV12-4 and TRBJ1-5, with 7 bases identical to TRBD1. The CDR3 extends over 15 amino acids. With V trimmed by 5 bases and J by 7 bases, 11 bases remained unmatched. The CDR3 DNA follows: TGTGCCAGCAGTCTTGTACAGGGGCTGGAACAGCCCCAGCATTTT. Encoded protein: CASSLVQGLEQPQHF.

The rearrangement joins TRBV25-1 to TRBJ1-2; D uncertain. The CDR3 totals 12 residues. V dropped 2 bases and J dropped 1 base, with 2 bases sitting between them. In germline, CDR1 is MGHDK, CDR2 SYGVNS. Here the CDR3 DNA reads TGTGCCAGCAGTGAAGTTAACTATGGCTACACCTTC. Protein: CASSEVNYGYTF.

CDR3 amino acids: CSVYPGAGNEQFF. The CDR3 DNA reads TGCAGCGTCTACCCCGGGGCCGGAAATGAGCAGTTCTTC. V and J are TRBV29-1 and TRBJ2-1; D is perhaps TRBD1 or TRBD2 (5 bases each). The germline gives CDR1 SQVTM, CDR2 ANQGSEA. Deletions cut 6 bases from V and 7 bases from J, with 16 bases between. This CDR3 spans 13 amino acids.

The chain employs TRBV21-1 and TRBJ1-2; the table gives TRBD1 as D, unverified against the DNA. TRBV21-1 is classified as a pseudogene. The CDR3 is made up of 15 amino acids. DNA of the CDR3: TGTGCCAGCAGCACCAGGACAGGGGGAGGCTATGGCTACACCTTC. It codes for CASSTRTGGGYGYTF.

The V gene is TRBV3-1, the J gene TRBJ2-5; tentative D call: TRBD1 (6 bases). The germline V and J ends were trimmed by 0 bases and 1 base, with 15 bases remaining between them. Looked up from germline, CDR1 is LGHDT and CDR2 is YNNKEL (reference sequence). The CDR3 contains 17 residues. CDR3: CASSQDLQQGPQETQYF. The CDR3 DNA reads as TGTGCCAGCAGCCAAGACCTGCAGCAGGGGCCCCAAGAGACCCAGTACTTC.

This clonotype showed up just a few times. The V call is TRBV7-8, the J call TRBJ2-7; D ambiguous. V was pared by 4 bases and J by 7 bases, with 17 bases between. The CDR3 length is 14 residues. Germline CDR1 reads SGHVS; CDR2 reads FQNEAQ. CDR3: CASSSGVGQFEQYV. The CDR3 region has the DNA TGTGCCAGCAGCTCGGGCGTAGGGCAATTTGAGCAGTACGTC.

The chain joins TRBV20-1 to TRBJ1-6, with 7 bases fitting TRBD1. CDR3 size: 12 residues. Looked up from germline, CDR1 is DFQATT and CDR2 is SNEGSKA (reference sequence). Written as DNA, the CDR3 is TGCAGCGTAGACAGGGTTGATTCACCCCTCCACTTT. It encodes CSVDRVDSPLHF.

This clonotype has just a few counts. CDR3 sequence reads: CASSQEWGLAGSREQYV. The DNA of the CDR3 is TGCGCCAGCAGCCAAGAGTGGGGACTAGCGGGGTCAAGGGAGCAGTACGTC. This chain joins TRBV4-1 and TRBJ2-7, with 13 nucleotides matching TRBD2. Trimming cost V 0 bases and J 7 bases; bases outside gene matches: 9. The CDR3 runs 17 residues. Germline V gene data show CDR1 as MGHRA and CDR2 as YSYEKL.

This clonotype was observed a handful of times. V and J are TRBV12-3 or TRBV12-4 and TRBJ1-1; a weak D match, TRBD1 (6 bases). The CDR3 has 13 residues. The germline V and J ends were trimmed by 6 bases and 4 bases, with 12 bases remaining between them. The CDR3, as DNA: TGTGCCAGCAGCCGAGGGGGGCTCACTGAAGCTTTCTTT. Protein: CASSRGGLTEAFF.

The chain recombines TRBV5-1 with TRBJ2-7; D is unclear. Germline assignment: CDR1 SGHRS and CDR2 YFSETQ. V was shortened by 7 bases and J by 0 bases, with 11 bases between the two germline ends. The CDR3 has 13 residues. The DNA for the CDR3 is TGCGCCAGCCGACGTCCCGACTCCTACGAGCAGTACTTC. This translates into CASRRPDSYEQYF.